This is a list of T cell receptor beta chains from one sample in a study of T-cell memory formation after mild COVID-19. TCRdb analysed the 5' RACE reads with MiXCR anew, one entry per CDR3 protein. The table has under 650,000 distinct CDR3 sequences, about a sixth seen once. The sample was PBMCs or a T cell subset sorted from them (not recorded which). All receptors come from an adult woman who had mild COVID-19 (a few samples of this study predate the infection). Cell type and time point are not known. The CDR3 runs from the conserved cysteine through the conserved F or W. D genes are given only for firm matches. Size is stated for part of the rows, as once, few or many counts, or as a class when the clone is expanded.

D gene: TRBD1
V gene: TRBV5-6
J gene: TRBJ2-3
clone size: -
CDR3 DNA: TGTGCCAGCAGCAACCGGGACAGGGGTGCTTATGCGCAGTATTTT
CDR3 protein: CASSNRDRGAYAQYF

D gene: -
V gene: TRBV12-3/TRBV12-4
J gene: TRBJ1-1
clone size: -
CDR3 DNA: TGTGCCAGCCCTAGAGGGCAGGGACCCAACACTGAAGCTTTCTTT
CDR3 protein: CASPRGQGPNTEAFF

D gene: -
V gene: TRBV5-1
J gene: TRBJ2-7
clone size: few
CDR3 DNA: TGCGCCAGCAGCACGTCCGGGACGTTGACCTACGAGCAGTACTTC
CDR3 protein: CASSTSGTLTYEQYF

D gene: TRBD2
V gene: TRBV30
J gene: TRBJ2-1
clone size: -
CDR3 DNA: TGTGCCTGGAGTTATCTAGCGGCCGCCTCCTACAATGAGCAGTTCTTC
CDR3 protein: CAWSYLAAASYNEQFF

D gene: TRBD2
V gene: TRBV19
J gene: TRBJ2-7
clone size: many
CDR3 DNA: TGTGCCAGTTCGTTTAGCGGGAGAGGGGGCTACGAGCAGTACTTC
CDR3 protein: CASSFSGRGGYEQYF

D gene: TRBD1
V gene: TRBV5-1
J gene: TRBJ1-1
clone size: -
CDR3 DNA: TGCGCCAGCAGCCACCGGGACAGGGGGTTGGGCACTGAAGCTTTCTTT
CDR3 protein: CASSHRDRGLGTEAFF

D gene: TRBD1
V gene: TRBV20-1
J gene: TRBJ2-7
clone size: -
CDR3 DNA: TGCAGTGCTAGATCGGACAGGGAGGTAATCTCCGAGCAGTACTTC
CDR3 protein: CSARSDREVISEQYF

D gene: -
V gene: TRBV9
J gene: TRBJ2-1
clone size: few
CDR3 DNA: TGTGCCAGCAGAAGGGGGGCAGACTCCTACAATGAGCAGTTCTTC
CDR3 protein: CASRRGADSYNEQFF

D gene: -
V gene: TRBV27
J gene: TRBJ1-1
clone size: once
CDR3 DNA: TGTGCCACAAGACAGTCCGGGGGAGGTGAAGCTTTCTTT
CDR3 protein: CATRQSGGGEAFF

D gene: -
V gene: TRBV10-3
J gene: TRBJ2-3
clone size: few
CDR3 DNA: TGTGCCATCAGTAGCCTCACAGATACGCAGTATTTT
CDR3 protein: CAISSLTDTQYF

D gene: -
V gene: TRBV18
J gene: TRBJ2-3
clone size: -
CDR3 DNA: TGTGCCAGCGGCCTTAGGGCCACAGATACGCAGTATTTT
CDR3 protein: CASGLRATDTQYF

D gene: -
V gene: TRBV7-9
J gene: TRBJ2-3
clone size: few
CDR3 DNA: TGTGCCAGCAGCTCCCGGACCCCGGGGGAGGCAGATACGCAGTATTTT
CDR3 protein: CASSSRTPGEADTQYF